The T cell receptor (beta chain) under discussion was sequenced for a study of T cells in Graves' hyperthyroidism and ophthalmopathy. Authors of the study amplified TCR beta CDR3 regions from RNA transcripts. The HTBI primer set served for first-round RT-PCR of the TCR CDR3. TCRdb independently ran MiXCR on the multiplex PCR reads; one entry per CDR3 protein. Among hundreds of thousands of distinct CDR3 sequences listed, around 13% were seen once. There are a few counts of this clonotype. CDR1 is SNHLY, CDR2 FYNNEI, per germline. The trim removed 3 bases at V and 7 bases at J, leaving 8 bases unmatched. The CDR3 spans 16 residues.

The specimen sequenced was blood. The chain couples TRBV2 to TRBJ2-2; 10 bases agree with TRBD2. The source of this sequence is a woman younger than 35 with Graves' hyperthyroidism. CDR3 region: CASSEGVLAGHGELFF. CDR3 coding DNA: TGTGCCAGCAGTGAGGGGGTACTAGCGGGACACGGGGAGCTGTTTTTT.